The clone carrying this T cell receptor (beta chain) was recorded a few times. Its antigen is still unknown. V gave up 5 bases and J gave up 4 bases; unmatched junction bases: 7. CDR3 length: 15 residues. Per germline, CDR1 MNHEY and CDR2 SVGAGI. The data were obtained in a study of beta chain features in type 1 diabetes. Points from the study as a whole: For TCRB rearrangement, an influence of HLA type remained unresolved here. Within each of all four CD4+ subsets, Type 1 diabetes patients had TCRB CDR3s that were moderately but significantly shorter.

All of the isolated RNA was reverse transcribed, so expressed TCRB transcripts were sequenced. TCRdb keeps only in-frame clones here, not all; method: immunoSEQ multiplex PCR. The table has about 660,000 clones, 11% to 15% seen once. The chain is built from TRBV6-5 and TRBJ2-5, with TRBD2 identical over 10 bases. This TCR was recovered from a man aged 18 to 30 with type 1 diabetes. What was sequenced was naive CD4+ T cells from blood. The DNA for the CDR3 is TGTGCCAGCAGTCTAGCGGGGGCGGGGAGAGAGACCCAGTACTTC. Residues: CASSLAGAGRETQYF.